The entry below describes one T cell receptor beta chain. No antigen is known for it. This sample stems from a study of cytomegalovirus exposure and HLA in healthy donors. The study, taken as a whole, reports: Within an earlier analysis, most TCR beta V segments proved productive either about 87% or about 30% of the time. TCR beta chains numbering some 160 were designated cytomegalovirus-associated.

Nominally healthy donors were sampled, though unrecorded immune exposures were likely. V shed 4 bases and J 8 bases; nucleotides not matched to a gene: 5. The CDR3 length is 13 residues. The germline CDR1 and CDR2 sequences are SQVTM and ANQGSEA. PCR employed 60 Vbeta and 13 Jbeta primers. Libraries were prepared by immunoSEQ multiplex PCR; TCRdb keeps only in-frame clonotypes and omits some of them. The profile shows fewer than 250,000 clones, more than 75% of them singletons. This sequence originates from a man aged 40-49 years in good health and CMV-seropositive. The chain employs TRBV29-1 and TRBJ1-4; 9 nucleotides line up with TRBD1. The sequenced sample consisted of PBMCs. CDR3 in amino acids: CSVGDRAREKLFF. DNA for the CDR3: TGCAGCGTTGGGGACAGGGCTAGGGAAAAACTGTTTTTT.